The 7 T cell receptor beta chains given below trace back to one sample, sequenced in a study of shared clonotypes between healthy human individuals. The repertoire was sequenced with immunoSEQ multiplex PCR; TCRdb's copy has only in-frame clones and lacks some. The sample lists about 1,500,000 clones, roughly 96% occurring once. The material sequenced was naive CD4+ T cells sorted from blood. Subset in this sample: CD45RA+ positively selected. The receptors here all came from a man aged 25 to 40 in good health.

This clone was detected once. The rearrangement links TRBV5-1 to TRBJ2-7; D perhaps matches TRBD1 (7 bases). V lost 4 bases and J lost 0, with 20 bases in between. The germline V gene has CDR1 SGHRS and CDR2 YFSETQ. The CDR3 is made up of 17 amino acids. CDR3 bases: TGCGCCAGCAGCGCGGGACAGATAACCCAGAGCTCCTACGAGCAGTACTTC. This encodes CASSAGQITQSSYEQYF.

This rearrangement joins TRBV28 to TRBJ2-7; D might be TRBD2 (5 bases). The germline CDR1 and CDR2 sequences are MDHEN and SYDVKM. Trimming took off 6 bases at V and 2 bases at J, with 11 bases between the two ends. The CDR3 is 13 residues long. The CDR3 region has the DNA TGTGCCAGCAGGGCCGGGATCCCCTACGAGCAGTACTTC. This codes for CASRAGIPYEQYF.

This chain joins TRBV7-8 and TRBJ2-7, with D perhaps matching TRBD2 (6 bases). The CDR3 is 14 residues long. V was cut by 5 bases and J by 2 bases, with 13 bases left in between. CDR1 SGHVS and CDR2 FQNEAQ come from the germline V gene. DNA for the CDR3: TGTGCCAGCAGCGCGGGACGTAAGACCTACGAGCAGTACTTC. This codes for CASSAGRKTYEQYF.

The J gene is TRBJ1-1, the V gene TRBV5-8, with D hard to call. CDR1 is SGHTS and CDR2 is YDEGEE in the germline V gene. Between the trimmed V and J ends, which lost 1 base and 8 bases, there was a span of 15 bases. CDR3 length equals 14 residues. The CDR3 DNA is TGTGCCAGCAGCTTGAGGGCCCCCGAAACGGAAGCTTTCTTT. This gives the protein CASSLRAPETEAFF.

The rearrangement uses TRBV25-1 and TRBJ2-3; perhaps TRBD2 as D (6 bases). Germline CDR1 is MGHDK and CDR2 is SYGVNS. Trimming took off 11 bases at V and 4 bases at J, with 22 bases between the two ends. This CDR3 has 15 residues. The chain's CDR3 is CASRSSGPISDTQYF. The CDR3 nucleotides are TGTGCCTCCCGGAGTAGCGGACCGATATCAGATACGCAGTATTTT. The full variable domain, with the rest looked up from reference TRBV25-1 and TRBJ2-3, is EADIYQTPRYLVIGTGKKITLECSQTMGHDKMYWYQQDPGMELHLIHYSYGVNSTEKGDLSSESTVSRIRTEHFPLTLESARPSHTSQYLCASRSSGPISDTQYFGPGTRLTVL.

This sequence joins TRBV7-9 and TRBJ2-7, with 8 positions matching TRBD1. Germline assignment: CDR1 SEHNR and CDR2 FQNEAQ (reference sequence). V trimming: 8 bases; J trimming: 0 bases; junction bases outside the gene matches: 9. The CDR3 sequence is 15 residues long. The CDR3 sequence: CASVARGQGSYEQYF. CDR3 DNA: TGTGCCAGCGTTGCACGAGGACAGGGCTCCTACGAGCAGTACTTC.

The chain has TRBV7-9 and TRBJ2-4, with 9 nucleotides matching TRBD1. CDR3 length: 13 residues. CDR1 is SEHNR, CDR2 FQNEAQ, per germline (reference sequence). With 7 bases clipped from V and 3 bases from J, the junction kept 1 base outside the gene matches. CDR3 residues: CASKTGGKNIQYF. The CDR3, as DNA: TGTGCCAGCAAGACAGGGGGCAAAAACATTCAGTACTTC. Variable domain in full (rest from reference TRBV7-9 and TRBJ2-4): DTGVSQNPRHKITKRGQNVTFRCDPISEHNRLYWYRQTLGQGPEFLTYFQNEAQLEKSRLLSDRFSAERPKGSFSTLEIQRTEQGDSAMYLCASKTGGKNIQYFGAGTRLSVL.